These T cell receptor beta chains were read from a single sample in a study of CD8 T cells in ankylosing spondylitis. MiXCR was run by TCRdb on the 5' RACE reads, yielding one entry per CDR3 protein. The data hold about 450,000 distinct CDR3 sequences, with about 24% observed a single time. Input material: blood, either unsorted or a sorted T cell fraction (not recorded which). Receptors were obtained from a male donor with ankylosing spondylitis. CDR3s include the opening cysteine and the closing phenylalanine or tryptophan. Each record gives: CDR3 DNA, CDR3 protein, clone size, D gene, V gene, J gene. D genes are given only for firm matches. Clone size is not always given. Where it is, it says once, few, many or a class for expanded clones.

CDR3nt: TGTGCCAGCAGCCATACTTATCAGGGTTCCTACGAGCAGTACTTC
CDR3aa: CASSHTYQGSYEQYF
abundance: many
d_gene: -
v_gene: TRBV7-2
j_gene: TRBJ2-7

CDR3nt: TGTGGCAGCAGTTTTGAGGGGCACATTCAGTACTTC
CDR3aa: CGSSFEGHIQYF
abundance: -
d_gene: -
v_gene: TRBV12-3/TRBV12-4
j_gene: TRBJ2-4

CDR3nt: TGTGCCAGCTCACCAAGGGAGCGGAGCACAGATACGCAGTATTTT
CDR3aa: CASSPRERSTDTQYF
abundance: -
d_gene: -
v_gene: TRBV18
j_gene: TRBJ2-3

CDR3nt: TGTGCCACCACACCCCCAGGGGAAGAGACCCAGTACTTC
CDR3aa: CATTPPGEETQYF
abundance: -
d_gene: -
v_gene: TRBV6-1
j_gene: TRBJ2-5

CDR3nt: TGCAGCGTTCCAGTTCAAGAGACCCAGTACTTC
CDR3aa: CSVPVQETQYF
abundance: few
d_gene: -
v_gene: TRBV29-1
j_gene: TRBJ2-5

CDR3nt: TGTGCCAGCACGCACGTGGGTGCTGGAAACACCATATATTTT
CDR3aa: CASTHVGAGNTIYF
abundance: few
d_gene: -
v_gene: TRBV7-2
j_gene: TRBJ1-3

CDR3nt: TGCGCCAGCAGCGGGGGGGACAGGTTTCCTCCTGAAGCTTTCTTT
CDR3aa: CASSGGDRFPPEAFF
abundance: -
d_gene: TRBD1
v_gene: TRBV5-1
j_gene: TRBJ1-1

CDR3nt: TGTGCCAGCAGTTACATGACAGGGTCGGACACCATATATTTT
CDR3aa: CASSYMTGSDTIYF
abundance: -
d_gene: TRBD1
v_gene: TRBV6-5
j_gene: TRBJ1-3

CDR3nt: TGCAGTGCTAGAGGGGGGGGAGATGAAAAACTGTTTTTT
CDR3aa: CSARGGGDEKLFF
abundance: few
d_gene: -
v_gene: TRBV20-1
j_gene: TRBJ1-4

CDR3nt: TGCAGTGCTACTCCCATTAACAATGAGCAGTTCTTC
CDR3aa: CSATPINNEQFF
abundance: -
d_gene: -
v_gene: TRBV20-1
j_gene: TRBJ2-1